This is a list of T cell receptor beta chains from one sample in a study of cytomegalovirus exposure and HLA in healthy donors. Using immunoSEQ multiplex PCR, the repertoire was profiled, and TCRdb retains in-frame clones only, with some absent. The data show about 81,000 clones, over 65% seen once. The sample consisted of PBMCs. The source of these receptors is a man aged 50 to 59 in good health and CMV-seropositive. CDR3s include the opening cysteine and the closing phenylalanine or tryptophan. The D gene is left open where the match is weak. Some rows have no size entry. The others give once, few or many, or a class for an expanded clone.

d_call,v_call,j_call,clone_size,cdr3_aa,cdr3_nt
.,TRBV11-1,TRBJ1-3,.,CASSLDGVAGNTIYF,TGTGCCAGCAGCTTAGACGGGGTTGCCGGAAACACCATATATTTT
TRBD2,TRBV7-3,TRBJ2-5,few,CASSLSGLAEETQYF,TGTGCCAGCAGCCTTTCGGGACTAGCGGAAGAGACCCAGTACTTC
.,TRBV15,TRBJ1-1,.,CATSREANTEAFF,TGTGCCACCAGCAGAGAGGCGAACACTGAAGCTTTCTTT
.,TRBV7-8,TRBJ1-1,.,CASSSNRGMTEAFF,TGTGCCAGCAGCAGTAATCGGGGGATGACTGAAGCTTTCTTT
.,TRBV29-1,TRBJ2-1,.,CSVSPRLSYNEQFF,TGCAGCGTCTCTCCTAGACTATCCTACAATGAGCAGTTCTTC
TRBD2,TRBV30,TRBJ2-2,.,CAWGAGGTGELFF,TGTGCCTGGGGGGCGGGAGGGACTGGGGAGCTGTTTTTT
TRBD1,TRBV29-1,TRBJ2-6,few,CSAFAPDRGLSGANVLTF,TGCAGCGCGTTTGCCCCCGACAGGGGGCTTTCTGGGGCCAACGTCCTGACTTTC
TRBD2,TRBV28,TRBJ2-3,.,CASSTEGAGGFRDTQYF,TGTGCCAGCAGTACCGAGGGCGCGGGAGGATTTAGAGATACGCAGTATTTT
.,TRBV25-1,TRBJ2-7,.,CASGGRQTPYEQYF,TGTGCCAGCGGGGGGAGACAGACCCCCTACGAGCAGTACTTC
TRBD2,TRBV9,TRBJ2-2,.,CASSVAGLAVGGELFF,TGTGCCAGCAGCGTAGCTGGCCTAGCGGTGGGCGGGGAGCTGTTTTTT
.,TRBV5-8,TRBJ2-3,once,CASSLGQDTDTQYF,TGTGCCAGCAGCTTGGGGCAGGACACAGATACGCAGTATTTT
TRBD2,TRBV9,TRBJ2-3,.,CASSVEERELITDTQYF,TGTGCCAGCAGCGTAGAAGAGCGGGAGCTTATCACAGATACGCAGTATTTT
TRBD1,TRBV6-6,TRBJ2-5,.,CASSTDRGNLVETQYF,TGTGCCAGCAGTACTGACAGGGGAAATTTAGTAGAGACCCAGTACTTC
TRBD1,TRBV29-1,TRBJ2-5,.,CSAAKQGAQETQYF,TGCAGCGCCGCAAAACAGGGGGCCCAGGAGACCCAGTACTTC
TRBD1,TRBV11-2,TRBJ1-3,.,CASSSLQGGGNTIYF,TGTGCCAGCAGCTCGTTACAGGGGGGAGGAAACACCATATATTTT
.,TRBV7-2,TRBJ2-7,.,CASSFAGSYEQYF,TGTGCCAGCAGCTTCGCCGGGTCTTACGAGCAGTACTTC